This T cell receptor (beta chain) was captured in a study of technical replicates of blood from a handful of donors. This CDR3 spans 15 amino acids. V lost 0 bases to trimming and J lost 10 bases, with 16 bases between them. Germline V CDR1 and CDR2: LGHNA, YNFKEQ. Libraries were prepared by immunoSEQ multiplex PCR; TCRdb keeps only in-frame clonotypes and omits some of them. The sample yields approximately 85,000 clones, around 94% seen once. This clone was found once. The sample comprised T cells isolated from PBMCs. This TCR came from a human donor in good health. J is TRBJ2-1 and V is TRBV4-2; tentatively, D is TRBD2 (6 bases). CDR3 loop: CASSQDPVGTREQFF. CDR3 in DNA: TGTGCCAGCAGCCAAGATCCTGTGGGGACTCGGGAGCAGTTCTTC.